This T cell receptor (beta chain) came from a study of OX40 agonist ivuxolimab in advanced cancers. V gave up 0 bases and J gave up 9 bases; unmatched junction bases: 8. The CDR3 covers 15 residues. Germline values: CDR1 MNHEY, CDR2 SMNVEV (reference sequence). Sequencing was performed with immunoSEQ multiplex PCR; in TCRdb, only in-frame clones are kept and a portion is missing. Of tens of thousands of clones detected, roughly nine tenths appear once; the ten largest clones hold around 4.2%. V gene TRBV27 combines with J gene TRBJ2-1; 7 positions agree with TRBD2. This clonotype originated in an adult with an advanced solid tumor such as melanoma, head and neck, liver or kidney cancer. The sample in question was CD4+ or CD8+ T cells sorted from blood, obtained in a trial of the OX40 agonist ivuxolimab. CDR3 in amino acids: CASSLSPRLAREQFF. The CDR3 DNA follows: TGTGCCAGCAGTTTATCCCCAAGACTAGCTCGTGAGCAGTTCTTC.